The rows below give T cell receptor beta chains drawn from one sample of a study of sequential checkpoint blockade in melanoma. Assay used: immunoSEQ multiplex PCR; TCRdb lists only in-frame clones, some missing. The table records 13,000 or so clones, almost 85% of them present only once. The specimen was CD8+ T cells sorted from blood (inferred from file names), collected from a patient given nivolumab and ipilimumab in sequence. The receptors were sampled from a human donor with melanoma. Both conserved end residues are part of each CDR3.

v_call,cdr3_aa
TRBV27,CASSKRGGHSYEQYF
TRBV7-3,CASSLSYRAGYNEQFF
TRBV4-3,CASSQEPLGNTGELFF
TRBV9,CASSGPGQPYEQYF
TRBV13,CASSPPGGYTF
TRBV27,CASSLSRSTDTQYF
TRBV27,CASSSQLNRVLAGTLQETQYF
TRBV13,CASTHSGLAGIGEQYF
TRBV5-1,CASSLGWRNEKLFF
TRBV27,CASSWGGTGELFF
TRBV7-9,CASIPGGRARDTQYF
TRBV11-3,CASSLGGELGEQFF
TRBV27,CASKLSSYNSPLHF
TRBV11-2,CASSWGGGTYEQYF
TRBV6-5,CASRGSDDLPRYTF
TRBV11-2,CASSVDGGDGLYEQYF
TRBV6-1,CASRPRELF
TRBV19,CASSTGGGISYEQYF
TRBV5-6,CASSLAVRGAHEQYF
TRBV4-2,CASSLSSGRRGNEQFF
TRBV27,CASSLGQGNEQFF
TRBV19,CASSIWAGSESADTQYF
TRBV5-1,CASSFQAAYGYTF
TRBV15,CATSRRQEIQEKLFF
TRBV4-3,CASSPSSAASSYNEQFF
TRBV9,CASSQLGKETQYF
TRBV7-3,CASSLMGGEQFF
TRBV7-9,CASSFPSTGGSPDTQYF
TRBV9,CASSPGLYYEQYF
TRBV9,CASSAPSGRREETQYF
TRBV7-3,CASSPNGWEQFF
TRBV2,CASSYRTGGSYEQYF
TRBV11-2,CASSPPPPSNPSYEQYF
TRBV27,CASSLSSYSQETQYF
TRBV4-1,CASSQVEAGGTGELFF